A selection of T cell receptor beta chains follows, all from one sample in a study of T cell changes during pregnancy in multiple sclerosis. TCRdb's table, derived via immunoSEQ multiplex PCR, lists solely in-frame clones and lacks some. The table has around 130,000 clones, 85% to 95% seen once. This sample comprised peripheral blood, obtained before pregnancy. The receptors were gathered from a female donor with multiple sclerosis, enrolled in a pregnancy study. Both conserved end residues are part of each CDR3. D genes are given only for firm matches. Clone size is given for some rows only: seen once, a few or many times, or a class if the clone is expanded.

.	TRBJ1-3	.	TRBV11-3	TGTGCCAGCAGTCGGACAGCCGAACCTGGAAACACCATATATTTT	CASSRTAEPGNTIYF
.	TRBJ2-7	.	TRBV2	TGTGTCAGCAGTGGTGATGCAGGGGCCCCCTACGAGCAGTACTTC	CVSSGDAGAPYEQYF
.	TRBJ1-5	.	TRBV9	TGTGCCAGCAGCGTAGGGGTTGGGGCTGATCAGCCCCAGCATTTT	CASSVGVGADQPQHF
.	TRBJ1-1	.	TRBV6-1	TGTGCCAGCAGTGAGGACTGGAGGACTGAAGCTTTCTTT	CASSEDWRTEAFF
.	TRBJ1-2	.	TRBV7-9	TGTGCCAGCAGCTTAGGAGATTATGGCTACACCTTC	CASSLGDYGYTF
.	TRBJ2-1	.	TRBV5-6	TGTGCCAGCAGCTCTTGGGGCCTGGGCGCTGGTGAGCAGTTCTTC	CASSSWGLGAGEQFF
TRBD2	TRBJ2-5	.	TRBV7-2	TGTGCCAGCAGCTTAGGTCGGACTAGCGGGGGGGCCCAGGGGACCCAGTACTTC	CASSLGRTSGGAQGTQYF
.	TRBJ1-1	once	TRBV14	TGTGCCAGCAGCCAAATAACGCCCCAGGATCCAGTAATGACTTTCTTT	CASSQITPQDPVMTFF
TRBD2	TRBJ2-1	.	TRBV30	TGTGCCTGGAGTGTAGGTAGCGGGAGGCCACTATATCGTGAGCAGTTCTTC	CAWSVGSGRPLYREQFF
.	TRBJ1-1	.	TRBV7-3	TGTGCCAGCAGCTTGGGAGGGGACACTGAAGCTTTCTTT	CASSLGGDTEAFF
.	TRBJ2-3	.	TRBV5-6	TGTGCCAGCAGCATGCCAGGAGGGCCCACAGATACGCAGTATTTT	CASSMPGGPTDTQYF
.	TRBJ2-2	.	TRBV18	TGTGCCAGCTCACTAGTTCAGAACACCGGGGAGCTGTTTTTT	CASSLVQNTGELFF
TRBD1	TRBJ1-1	.	TRBV19	TGTGCCAGTAGTGGGGTCAGGGGGACCCTACGAGGGGATGAAGCTTTCTTT	CASSGVRGTLRGDEAFF
TRBD1	TRBJ1-4	.	TRBV4-1	TGCGCCAGCAGCCAGTGGACAGGGGGCGGGTCGTGGGTGGGTGAAAAACTGTTTTTT	CASSQWTGGGSWVGEKLFF
.	TRBJ2-1	.	TRBV27	TGTGCCAGCAGTTTATATCTGAGCTCCTACAATGAGCAGTTCTTC	CASSLYLSSYNEQFF
TRBD1	TRBJ1-6	.	TRBV7-9	TGTGCCAGCAGCTTCACAGGGGATAATTCACCCCTCCACTTT	CASSFTGDNSPLHF
.	TRBJ2-1	.	TRBV1	TGCACCAGCAGCCAAGCTTTCGGACTTACCGCTAATGAGCAGTTCTTC	CTSSQAFGLTANEQFF
.	TRBJ1-1	.	TRBV6-1	TGTGCCAGCATAGCCGCAGGGGCCCCAACTGAAGCTTTCTTT	CASIAAGAPTEAFF
.	TRBJ2-1	.	TRBV11-2	TGTGCCAGCAGCTTAACCAGTATTTACAATGAGCAGTTCTTC	CASSLTSIYNEQFF
TRBD2	TRBJ2-7	.	TRBV28	TGTGCCAGCAGTTTATGGACCCCTAGCGGGAGTTTCAACGAGCAGTACTTC	CASSLWTPSGSFNEQYF
.	TRBJ2-2	.	TRBV5-1	TGCGCCAGCAGCTTGGGCCACCCGGGCACCGGGGAGCTGTTTTTT	CASSLGHPGTGELFF
.	TRBJ1-1	.	TRBV7-3	TGTGCCAGCAGCTCAAACGGTCTGAACACTGAAGCTTTCTTT	CASSSNGLNTEAFF
TRBD1	TRBJ2-6	.	TRBV19	TGTGCCGGAGCCGGGACAGGGGGCTTTGGGGCCAACGTCCTGACTTTC	CAGAGTGGFGANVLTF
.	TRBJ2-2	.	TRBV7-9	TGTGCCAGCGTCGCGGCAGCCAGAAACACCGGGGAGCTGTTTTTT	CASVAAARNTGELFF
TRBD1	TRBJ2-3	.	TRBV6-4	TGTGCCAGCAGTGACTCGGAGACAGGGGGCACAGATACGCAGTATTTT	CASSDSETGGTDTQYF
.	TRBJ1-4	.	TRBV30	TGTGCCTGGAGTGCGCGCAGGGGTCGCGGTGAAAAACTGTTTTTT	CAWSARRGRGEKLFF
.	TRBJ1-1	few	TRBV27	TGTGCCAGCAGTAGTCACAGGAATGAAGCTTTCTTT	CASSSHRNEAFF
TRBD2	TRBJ2-7	.	TRBV5-6	TGTGCCAGCAGCTTCTCGGTAGCGGGCTACGAGCAGTACTTC	CASSFSVAGYEQYF
TRBD1	TRBJ1-1	.	TRBV2	TGTGCCAGCATCACGGACAGGAGGTCGAACACTGAAGCTTTCTTT	CASITDRRSNTEAFF
.	TRBJ2-7	.	TRBV5-6	TGTGCCAGCAGCGTTCTGGGAAGAGGGAGAGTATCCTACGAGCAGTACTTC	CASSVLGRGRVSYEQYF
TRBD1	TRBJ1-1	.	TRBV19	TGTGCCAGTACCCCCGACAGGGGCCACACTGAAGCTTTCTTT	CASTPDRGHTEAFF
.	TRBJ2-7	.	TRBV6-1	TGTGCCAGCAGTGAACAGGAAATCTCCTACGAGCAGTACTTC	CASSEQEISYEQYF
.	TRBJ1-3	.	TRBV10-2	TGCGCCAGCAGTGACGAGGGGGAAGGTGGAAACACCATATATTTT	CASSDEGEGGNTIYF
TRBD2	TRBJ2-1	.	TRBV27	TGTGCCAGCAGTTTAGTGACTAGCGCGAACAATGAGCAGTTCTTC	CASSLVTSANNEQFF
.	TRBJ1-5	.	TRBV7-9	TGTGCCAGCAGCTTAGCGACACAGGGCAGTCTAGGTCAGCCCCAGCATTTT	CASSLATQGSLGQPQHF
TRBD1	TRBJ1-1	.	TRBV12-5	TGTGCTAGTGGCCCCGGGACAGGGAACACTGAAGCTTTCTTT	CASGPGTGNTEAFF
TRBD2	TRBJ2-5	.	TRBV5-8	TGTGCCAGCAGCTTGGCCACTAGCGTCCAAGAGACCCAGTACTTC	CASSLATSVQETQYF
TRBD1	TRBJ2-7	.	TRBV18	TGTGCCAGCTCACCACCGGGGACAGGGACGGGCGAGCAGTACTTC	CASSPPGTGTGEQYF
.	TRBJ2-7	.	TRBV25-1	TGTGCCAGCAGTGAAGCGGGAAGGTACGAGCAGTACTTC	CASSEAGRYEQYF
.	TRBJ1-1	few	TRBV2	TGTGCCAACATAGCGACAGGTGAAGCTTTCTTT	CANIATGEAFF
.	TRBJ1-5	.	TRBV2	TGTGCCAGCAGTGAATGGATGACAGATATTAGCAATCAGCCCCAGCATTTT	CASSEWMTDISNQPQHF
.	TRBJ2-3	.	TRBV5-1	TGCGCCAGCAGCTTGCCCCCGGAGGGGGGGGTGGTTGTGTTCGATACGCAGTATTTT	CASSLPPEGGVVVFDTQYF
.	TRBJ2-7	.	TRBV2	TGTGCCAGCAGCCCAGGGCGCAGCGAGCAGTACTTC	CASSPGRSEQYF
.	TRBJ2-5	.	TRBV15	TGTGCCACCAGCAACATCCAAGAGACCCAGTACTTC	CATSNIQETQYF
.	TRBJ1-1	.	TRBV7-2	TGTGCCAGCAGCCCAGCGGTACCGAACACTGAAGCTTTCTTT	CASSPAVPNTEAFF
TRBD2	TRBJ2-7	.	TRBV7-2	TGTGCCAGCAGCTTAGGGCGTGAAACGGGAGGACCCTACGAGCAGTACTTC	CASSLGRETGGPYEQYF
.	TRBJ2-3	.	TRBV5-1	TGCGCCAGCAGCCCCGGACTGGAATACACAGATACGCAGTATTTT	CASSPGLEYTDTQYF
.	TRBJ1-6	.	TRBV19	TGTGCCAGTAGCGTCAGGGACACCAATTCACCCCTCCACTTT	CASSVRDTNSPLHF
TRBD2	TRBJ2-3	once	TRBV6-6	TGTGCCAGCATCGGCGCGGGGGGGCTGGGGGATACGCAGTATTTT	CASIGAGGLGDTQYF
.	TRBJ2-2	.	TRBV10-3	TGTGCCATCAGTGAGGTGATAAGGGGGCGCGGGGCCGGGGAGCTGTTTTTT	CAISEVIRGRGAGELFF